This TCR beta chain was documented in a study of T cell responses to AZD1222 COVID-19 vaccine. Profiled with immunoSEQ multiplex PCR; TCRdb holds only in-frame clones, not every one. This sample has some 190,000 clones, with 90% to 95% found just once. CDR1 LNHNV and CDR2 YYDKDF come from the germline V gene (reference sequence). Trimming stripped 2 bases from V and 3 bases from J, with 11 bases between. This CDR3 region has 15 residues. Regarding this clone: The antigen is not known.

Study outcomes and limitations: Clonal diversity was possibly underestimated, and the donors were mostly white British, with more females. It was only a handful of AZD1222 recipients who were seropositive at baseline.

This specimen consisted of peripheral blood, obtained 28 days after the second dose of the MenACWY control vaccine. The source of this sequence is an adult who received the MenACWY meningococcal vaccine as a control. This rearrangement joins TRBV15 to TRBJ1-5; unclear D gene. The CDR3 region has the DNA TGTGCCACCAGCAGATCGGGTAACAACAATCAGCCCCAGCATTTT. Amino acids: CATSRSGNNNQPQHF.